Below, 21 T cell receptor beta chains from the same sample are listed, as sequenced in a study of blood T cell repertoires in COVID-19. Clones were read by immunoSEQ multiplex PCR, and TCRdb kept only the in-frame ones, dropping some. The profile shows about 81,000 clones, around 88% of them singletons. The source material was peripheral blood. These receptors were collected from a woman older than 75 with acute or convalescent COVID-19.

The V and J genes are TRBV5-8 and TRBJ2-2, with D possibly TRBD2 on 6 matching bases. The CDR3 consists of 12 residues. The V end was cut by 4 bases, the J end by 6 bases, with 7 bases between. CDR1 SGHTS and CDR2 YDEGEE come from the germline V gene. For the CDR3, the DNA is TGTGCCAGCAGCCGGGACTCCGGGGAGCTGTTTTTT. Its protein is CASSRDSGELFF.

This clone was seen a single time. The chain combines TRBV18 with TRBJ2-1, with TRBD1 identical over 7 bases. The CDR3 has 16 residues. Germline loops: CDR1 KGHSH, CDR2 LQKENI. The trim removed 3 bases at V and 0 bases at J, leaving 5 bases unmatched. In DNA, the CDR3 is TGTGCCAGCTCACCGGACAGGACAAGCTCCTACAATGAGCAGTTCTTC. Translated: CASSPDRTSSYNEQFF.

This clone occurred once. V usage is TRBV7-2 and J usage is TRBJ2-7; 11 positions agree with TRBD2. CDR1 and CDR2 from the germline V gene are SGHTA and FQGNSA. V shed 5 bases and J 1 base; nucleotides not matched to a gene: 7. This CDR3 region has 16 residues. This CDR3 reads CASSPSGRIESYEQYF. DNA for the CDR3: TGTGCCAGCAGCCCTAGCGGGAGGATTGAATCCTACGAGCAGTACTTC.

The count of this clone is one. CDR3: CASSLDRDNSYEQYF. In DNA form, the CDR3 reads TGCGCCAGCAGTCTGGACAGGGACAATTCCTACGAGCAGTACTTC. The rearrangement uses TRBV4-1 and TRBJ2-7, with 8 bases fitting TRBD1. The CDR3 length is 15 residues. The germline CDR1 and CDR2 sequences are MGHRA and YSYEKL. Losses at the gene ends were 6 bases for V and 1 base for J; bases not matched to a gene: 8.

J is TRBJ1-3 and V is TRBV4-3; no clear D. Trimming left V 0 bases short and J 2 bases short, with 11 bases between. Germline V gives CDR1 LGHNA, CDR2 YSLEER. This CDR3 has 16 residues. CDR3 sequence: CASSQDPRNPGNTIYF. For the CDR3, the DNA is TGCGCCAGCAGCCAAGACCCCAGAAATCCTGGAAACACCATATATTTT.

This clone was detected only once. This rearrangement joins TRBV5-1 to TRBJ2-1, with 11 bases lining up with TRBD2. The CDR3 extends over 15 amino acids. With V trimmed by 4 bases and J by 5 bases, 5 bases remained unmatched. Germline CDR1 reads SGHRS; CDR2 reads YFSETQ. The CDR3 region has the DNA TGCGCCAGCAGCCTGGGACTAGCGGAGAACAATGAGCAGTTCTTC. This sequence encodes CASSLGLAENNEQFF.

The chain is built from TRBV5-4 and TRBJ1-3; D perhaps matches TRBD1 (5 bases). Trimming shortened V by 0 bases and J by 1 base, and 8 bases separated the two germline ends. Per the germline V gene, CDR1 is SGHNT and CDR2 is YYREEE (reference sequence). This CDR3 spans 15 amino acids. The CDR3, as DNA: TGTGCCAGCAGCTTGGGGGGGGGTTCTGGAAACACCATATATTTT. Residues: CASSLGGGSGNTIYF.

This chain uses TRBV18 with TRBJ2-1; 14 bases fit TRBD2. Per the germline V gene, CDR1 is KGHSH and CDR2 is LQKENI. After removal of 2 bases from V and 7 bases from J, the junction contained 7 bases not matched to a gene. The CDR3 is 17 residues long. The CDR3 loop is CASSPARLAGGPNEQFF. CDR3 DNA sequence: TGTGCCAGCTCACCAGCGCGACTAGCGGGAGGGCCAAATGAGCAGTTCTTC. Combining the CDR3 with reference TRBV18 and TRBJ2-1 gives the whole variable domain NAGVMQNPRHLVRRRGQEARLRCSPMKGHSHVYWYRQLPEEGLKFMVYLQKENIIDESGMPKERFSAEFPKEGPSILRIQQVVRGDSAAYFCASSPARLAGGPNEQFFGPGTRLTVL.

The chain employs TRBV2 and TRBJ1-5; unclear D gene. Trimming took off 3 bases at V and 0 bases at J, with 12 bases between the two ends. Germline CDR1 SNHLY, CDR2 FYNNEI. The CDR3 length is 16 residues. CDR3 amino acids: CASSEYSGYSNQPQHF. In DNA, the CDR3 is TGTGCCAGCAGTGAGTATTCAGGCTATAGCAATCAGCCCCAGCATTTT.

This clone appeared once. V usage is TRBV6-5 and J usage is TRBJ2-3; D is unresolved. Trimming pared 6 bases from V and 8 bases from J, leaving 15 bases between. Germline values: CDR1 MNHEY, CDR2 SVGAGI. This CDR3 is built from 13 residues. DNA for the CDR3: TGTGCCAGCAGGTTCTCTAGTCTGGGTACGCAGTATTTT. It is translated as CASRFSSLGTQYF.

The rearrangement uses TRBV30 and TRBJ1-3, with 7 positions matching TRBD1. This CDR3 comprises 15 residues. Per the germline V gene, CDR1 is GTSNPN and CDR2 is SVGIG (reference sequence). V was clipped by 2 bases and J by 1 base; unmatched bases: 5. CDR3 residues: CAWSITTGSGNTIYF. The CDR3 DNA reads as TGTGCCTGGAGTATAACGACAGGGTCTGGAAACACCATATATTTT.

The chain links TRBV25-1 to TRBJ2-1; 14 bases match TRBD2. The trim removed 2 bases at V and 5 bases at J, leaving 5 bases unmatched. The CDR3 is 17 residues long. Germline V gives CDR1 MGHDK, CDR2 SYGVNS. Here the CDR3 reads CASSEGLGLAGDNEQFF. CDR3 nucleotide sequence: TGTGCCAGCAGTGAAGGTTTGGGACTAGCGGGAGACAATGAGCAGTTCTTC.

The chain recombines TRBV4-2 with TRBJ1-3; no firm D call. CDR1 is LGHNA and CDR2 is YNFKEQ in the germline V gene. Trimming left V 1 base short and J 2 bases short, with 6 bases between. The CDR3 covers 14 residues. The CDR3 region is CASSQVIPGNTIYF. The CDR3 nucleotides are TGTGCCAGCAGCCAAGTAATCCCTGGAAACACCATATATTTT.

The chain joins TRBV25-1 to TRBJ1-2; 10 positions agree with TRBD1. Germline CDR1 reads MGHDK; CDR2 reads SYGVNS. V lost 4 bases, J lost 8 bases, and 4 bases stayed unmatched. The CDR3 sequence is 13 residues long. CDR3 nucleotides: TGTGCCAGCAGTGCCGGGACAGGGGACGGCTACACCTTC. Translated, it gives CASSAGTGDGYTF.

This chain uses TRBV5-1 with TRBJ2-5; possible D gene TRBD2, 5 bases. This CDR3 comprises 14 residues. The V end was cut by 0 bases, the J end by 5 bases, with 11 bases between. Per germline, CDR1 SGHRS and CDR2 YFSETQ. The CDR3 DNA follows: TGCGCCAGCAGCTTGGAGGACTCCTTCGAGACCCAGTACTTC. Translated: CASSLEDSFETQYF.

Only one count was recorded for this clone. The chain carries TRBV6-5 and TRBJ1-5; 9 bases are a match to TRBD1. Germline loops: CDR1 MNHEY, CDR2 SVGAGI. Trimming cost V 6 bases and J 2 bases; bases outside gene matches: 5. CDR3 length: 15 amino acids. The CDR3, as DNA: TGTGCCAGCAGGATGGGACAGGGTGGCAATCAGCCCCAGCATTTT. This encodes CASRMGQGGNQPQHF.

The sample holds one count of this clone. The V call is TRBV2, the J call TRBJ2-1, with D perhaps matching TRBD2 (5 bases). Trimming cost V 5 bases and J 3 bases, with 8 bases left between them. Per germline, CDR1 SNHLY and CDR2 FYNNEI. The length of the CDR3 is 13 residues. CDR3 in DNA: TGTGCCAGCAGTTACGGACTCTACAATGAGCAGTTCTTC. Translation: CASSYGLYNEQFF.

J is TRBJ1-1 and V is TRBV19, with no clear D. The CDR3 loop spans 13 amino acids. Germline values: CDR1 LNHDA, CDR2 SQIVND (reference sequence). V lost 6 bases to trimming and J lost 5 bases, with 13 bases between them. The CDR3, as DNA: TGTGCCAGTAGCCCCTTTGGGAGGACTGAAGCTTTCTTT. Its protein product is CASSPFGRTEAFF.

The CDR3 DNA follows: TGTGCCAGCAGCTCGCGGGAGACCGGGACTAGCGAGTTCTTC. Protein: CASSSRETGTSEFF. J is TRBJ2-1 and V is TRBV7-8, with 10 bases that match TRBD2. V gave up 4 bases and J gave up 14 bases; unmatched junction bases: 11. Looked up from germline, CDR1 is SGHVS and CDR2 is FQNEAQ. The length of the CDR3 is 14 residues.

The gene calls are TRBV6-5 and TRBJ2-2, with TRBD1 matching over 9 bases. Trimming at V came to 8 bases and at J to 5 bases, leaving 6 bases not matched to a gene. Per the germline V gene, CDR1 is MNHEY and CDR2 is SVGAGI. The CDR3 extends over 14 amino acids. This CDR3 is CASGTGGGTGELFF. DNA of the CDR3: TGTGCCAGCGGCACAGGGGGCGGGACCGGGGAGCTGTTTTTT.

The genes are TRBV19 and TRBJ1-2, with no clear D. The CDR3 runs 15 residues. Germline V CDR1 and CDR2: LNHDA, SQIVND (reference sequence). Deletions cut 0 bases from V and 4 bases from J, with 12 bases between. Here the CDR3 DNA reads TGTGCCAGTAGTATAGATTATGCGACACCCTATGGCTACACCTTC. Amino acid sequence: CASSIDYATPYGYTF.